This T cell receptor beta chain was identified in a study of Graves' ophthalmopathy and Graves' hyperthyroidism. Turning to the study itself: In this cohort's terms, stable hyperthyroidism meant no ophthalmopathy by 18 months of follow-up.

RNA transcripts were the source from which TCR beta CDR3 regions were amplified. The workflow started with a first-round RT-PCR run with HTBI primers and then moved on to a second-round multiplex PCR. TCRdb recomputed calls from the multiplex PCR reads with MiXCR, one row per CDR3 protein. The repertoire holds a few hundred thousand distinct CDR3 sequences, with roughly 40% as singletons. A note on this clonotype: No antigen is known for it.

Points from the study as a whole: Blood was where most expanded thyroid clonotypes above 0.001 frequency also turned up.

Symptoms, serum thyroxine and TRAb, thyroid ultrasound, and orbital computed tomography formed the diagnostic basis. Material for sequencing was peripheral blood or thyroid tissue (not recorded which). This TCR came from an adult man with Graves' hyperthyroidism.

CDR3 amino acids: CASNPGDPGYGYTF. The DNA of the CDR3 is TGTGCCAGTAACCCAGGGGACCCTGGCTATGGCTACACCTTC. V usage is TRBV19 and J usage is TRBJ1-2, with a possible D match to TRBD1 (6 bases). The germline V gene encodes CDR1 LNHDA and CDR2 SQIVND (reference sequence). V lost 7 bases and J 4 bases, leaving 16 bases between the germline ends. This CDR3 has 14 residues.